These 17 T cell receptor beta chains share one sample of origin, sequenced in a study of T cell responses to AZD1222 COVID-19 vaccine. Sequencing was performed with immunoSEQ multiplex PCR; in TCRdb, only in-frame clones are kept and a portion is missing. The sample has roughly 130,000 clones, about 90% seen once. Sequencing used peripheral blood, obtained on day 0 of AZD1222 vaccination. All receptors derive from an adult in good health.

This clone was recorded once. Here the CDR3 reads CASSQSRVEQYF. CDR3 sequence (DNA): TGTGCCAGCAGCCAAAGCCGGGTCGAGCAGTACTTC. The chain joins TRBV6-2 or TRBV6-3 to TRBJ2-7; no definite D call. This CDR3 region has 12 residues. Germline loops: CDR1 MNHEY, CDR2 SVGEGT. Between the trimmed V and J ends, which lost 6 bases and 6 bases, there was a span of 12 bases.

The chain combines TRBV29-1 with TRBJ1-2; 8 positions match TRBD1. The CDR3 has 13 residues. Germline-derived CDR1 and CDR2 are SQVTM and ANQGSEA. In nucleotides, the CDR3 is TGCACCGCACAGGGGGTGGCGAACTATGGCTACACCTTC. Its translation: CTAQGVANYGYTF.

This clone was detected a few times. The chain combines TRBV4-2 with TRBJ1-3, with a weak D call TRBD1 (5 bases). V was cut by 3 bases and J by 4 bases, with 13 bases left in between. CDR1 and CDR2 from the germline V gene are LGHNA and YNFKEQ. This CDR3 contains 15 residues. The CDR3 sequence: CASSQPRGAGNTIYF. CDR3 bases: TGTGCCAGCAGCCAGCCTCGAGGGGCCGGAAACACCATATATTTT.

The CDR3 here is CAWSFQRYEQYF. For the CDR3, the DNA is TGTGCCTGGAGTTTTCAGAGGTACGAGCAGTACTTC. V and J are TRBV30 and TRBJ2-7; D call uncertain. The CDR3 runs 12 residues. Trimming cost V 2 bases and J 4 bases, with 9 bases left between them. The V gene's germline CDR1 is GTSNPN and CDR2 SVGIG (reference sequence).

Here the CDR3 reads CASSPLPAKEETQYF. The CDR3 DNA reads TGTGCCAGCTCACCACTTCCGGCAAAGGAGGAGACCCAGTACTTC. This sequence joins TRBV18 and TRBJ2-5; D not certain. Trimming cost V 1 base and J 5 bases, with 14 bases left between them. Germline values: CDR1 KGHSH, CDR2 LQKENI. The CDR3 has 15 amino acids. The full variable domain, its missing parts supplied by reference TRBV18 and TRBJ2-5, is NAGVMQNPRHLVRRRGQEARLRCSPMKGHSHVYWYRQLPEEGLKFMVYLQKENIIDESGMPKERFSAEFPKEGPSILRIQQVVRGDSAAYFCASSPLPAKEETQYFGPGTRLLVL.

This clone was seen only a few times. This chain links TRBV3-1 (or the pseudogene TRBV3-2) with TRBJ2-7; perhaps D is TRBD1 or TRBD2 (6 bases each). The germline V gene encodes CDR1 LGHDT and CDR2 YNNKEL (reference sequence). Trimming stripped 1 base from V and 2 bases from J, with 12 bases between. This CDR3 contains 15 residues. CDR3 coding DNA: TGTGCCAGCAGCCAAGGACACGGGGGCCCCTACGAGCAGTACTTC. The encoded protein is CASSQGHGGPYEQYF.

The chain has TRBV6-2 or TRBV6-3 and TRBJ1-5; D unclear. Germline-derived CDR1 and CDR2 are MNHEY and SVGEGT. This CDR3 contains 12 residues. The V gene lost 2 bases and the J gene lost 4 bases, with 3 bases spanning the gap. DNA of the CDR3: TGTGCCAGCAGTTACCTGAATCAGCCCCAGCATTTT. It codes for CASSYLNQPQHF.

The chain carries TRBV27 and TRBJ2-7; TRBD2 aligns across 16 bases. Germline lookup yields CDR1 MNHEY and CDR2 SMNVEV (reference sequence). V lost 5 bases to trimming and J lost 2 bases; unmatched junction nucleotides: 6. This CDR3 spans 17 amino acids. DNA for the CDR3: TGTGCCAGCAGTCCTGGGACTAGCGGGAGGGCCGCCTACGAGCAGTACTTC. Its protein product is CASSPGTSGRAAYEQYF.

The chain employs TRBV21-1 and TRBJ1-2. TRBV21-1 is a documented pseudogene. The CDR3 contains 12 residues. The CDR3, as DNA: TGTGCCAGCAGCAAAGTCTCACCTGGCTACACCTTC. Residues: CASSKVSPGYTF.

This sequence joins TRBV18 and TRBJ2-1, with D hard to call. V lost 3 bases and J 5 bases, leaving 11 bases between the germline ends. CDR1 is KGHSH and CDR2 is LQKENI in the germline V gene. This CDR3 is built from 14 residues. CDR3 coding DNA: TGTGCCAGCTCACCGCCCGCTAGAGACAATGAGCAGTTCTTC. Its protein is CASSPPARDNEQFF.

V is TRBV5-4 and J is TRBJ2-3; 10 bases align to TRBD2. This CDR3 is built from 15 residues. The ends lost 4 bases at V and 3 bases at J; junction bases unmatched: 5. Germline lookup yields CDR1 SGHNT and CDR2 YYREEE (reference sequence). The DNA for the CDR3 is TGTGCCAGCAGCCCCCGGACTAGCGGAACAGATACGCAGTATTTT. It codes for CASSPRTSGTDTQYF.

The genes are TRBV7-9 and TRBJ2-1, with 9 nucleotides matching TRBD1. Germline CDR1 and CDR2: SEHNR and FQNEAQ (reference sequence). V was clipped by 4 bases and J by 4 bases; unmatched bases: 8. This CDR3 region has 16 residues. The DNA for the CDR3 is TGTGCCAGCAGCTCTAGAGGGACAGGGCCTTACAATGAGCAGTTCTTC. This encodes CASSSRGTGPYNEQFF. The whole variable domain, remainder taken from reference TRBV7-9 and TRBJ2-1, is DTGVSQNPRHKITKRGQNVTFRCDPISEHNRLYWYRQTLGQGPEFLTYFQNEAQLEKSRLLSDRFSAERPKGSFSTLEIQRTEQGDSAMYLCASSSRGTGPYNEQFFGPGTRLTVL.

The chain uses TRBV27 and TRBJ1-2, with D possibly being TRBD1 (6 bases). Trimming took 5 bases from V and 8 from J, leaving 15 bases between them. Per germline, CDR1 MNHEY and CDR2 SMNVEV (reference sequence). This CDR3 is built from 13 residues. The CDR3 loop is CASSLRQTGGYTF. The DNA for the CDR3 is TGTGCCAGCAGTCTCCGACAGACAGGAGGCTACACCTTC.

The genes are TRBV25-1 and TRBJ1-3; D gene ambiguous. This CDR3 is built from 17 residues. Trimming cost V 7 bases and J 0 bases, with 19 bases left between them. Germline CDR1 and CDR2: MGHDK and SYGVNS. The CDR3 protein is CASTPEGKRASGNTIYF. Here the CDR3 DNA reads TGTGCCAGCACCCCGGAGGGAAAAAGGGCCTCTGGAAACACCATATATTTT. Complete variable domain (other parts from reference TRBV25-1 and TRBJ1-3): EADIYQTPRYLVIGTGKKITLECSQTMGHDKMYWYQQDPGMELHLIHYSYGVNSTEKGDLSSESTVSRIRTEHFPLTLESARPSHTSQYLCASTPEGKRASGNTIYFGEGSWLTVV.

The rearrangement joins TRBV18 to TRBJ1-3; D not resolved. The CDR3 is 14 amino acids. V gave up 3 bases and J gave up 4 bases, with 10 bases separating them. In germline, CDR1 is KGHSH, CDR2 LQKENI. The CDR3 reads CASSPGTAGNTIYF. The DNA for the CDR3 is TGTGCCAGCTCACCGGGCACGGCAGGAAACACCATATATTTT.

V usage is TRBV7-2 and J usage is TRBJ1-5; unclear D gene. The CDR3 totals 14 residues. Germline loops: CDR1 SGHTA, CDR2 FQGNSA. Trimming took off 3 bases at V and 2 bases at J, with 8 bases between the two ends. CDR3 DNA sequence: TGTGCCAGCAGCTTGAAGGGCGGCAATCAGCCCCAGCATTTT. As protein: CASSLKGGNQPQHF.

The chain is built from TRBV13 and TRBJ1-1, with D perhaps matching TRBD1 (6 bases). Germline V gives CDR1 PRHDT, CDR2 FYEKMQ (reference sequence). V lost 5 bases and J lost 6, with 25 bases in between. The CDR3 runs to 17 residues. The CDR3 is CASSPTMREGEMAEAFF. The DNA for the CDR3 is TGTGCCAGCAGCCCAACAATGCGGGAGGGGGAAATGGCTGAAGCTTTCTTT.